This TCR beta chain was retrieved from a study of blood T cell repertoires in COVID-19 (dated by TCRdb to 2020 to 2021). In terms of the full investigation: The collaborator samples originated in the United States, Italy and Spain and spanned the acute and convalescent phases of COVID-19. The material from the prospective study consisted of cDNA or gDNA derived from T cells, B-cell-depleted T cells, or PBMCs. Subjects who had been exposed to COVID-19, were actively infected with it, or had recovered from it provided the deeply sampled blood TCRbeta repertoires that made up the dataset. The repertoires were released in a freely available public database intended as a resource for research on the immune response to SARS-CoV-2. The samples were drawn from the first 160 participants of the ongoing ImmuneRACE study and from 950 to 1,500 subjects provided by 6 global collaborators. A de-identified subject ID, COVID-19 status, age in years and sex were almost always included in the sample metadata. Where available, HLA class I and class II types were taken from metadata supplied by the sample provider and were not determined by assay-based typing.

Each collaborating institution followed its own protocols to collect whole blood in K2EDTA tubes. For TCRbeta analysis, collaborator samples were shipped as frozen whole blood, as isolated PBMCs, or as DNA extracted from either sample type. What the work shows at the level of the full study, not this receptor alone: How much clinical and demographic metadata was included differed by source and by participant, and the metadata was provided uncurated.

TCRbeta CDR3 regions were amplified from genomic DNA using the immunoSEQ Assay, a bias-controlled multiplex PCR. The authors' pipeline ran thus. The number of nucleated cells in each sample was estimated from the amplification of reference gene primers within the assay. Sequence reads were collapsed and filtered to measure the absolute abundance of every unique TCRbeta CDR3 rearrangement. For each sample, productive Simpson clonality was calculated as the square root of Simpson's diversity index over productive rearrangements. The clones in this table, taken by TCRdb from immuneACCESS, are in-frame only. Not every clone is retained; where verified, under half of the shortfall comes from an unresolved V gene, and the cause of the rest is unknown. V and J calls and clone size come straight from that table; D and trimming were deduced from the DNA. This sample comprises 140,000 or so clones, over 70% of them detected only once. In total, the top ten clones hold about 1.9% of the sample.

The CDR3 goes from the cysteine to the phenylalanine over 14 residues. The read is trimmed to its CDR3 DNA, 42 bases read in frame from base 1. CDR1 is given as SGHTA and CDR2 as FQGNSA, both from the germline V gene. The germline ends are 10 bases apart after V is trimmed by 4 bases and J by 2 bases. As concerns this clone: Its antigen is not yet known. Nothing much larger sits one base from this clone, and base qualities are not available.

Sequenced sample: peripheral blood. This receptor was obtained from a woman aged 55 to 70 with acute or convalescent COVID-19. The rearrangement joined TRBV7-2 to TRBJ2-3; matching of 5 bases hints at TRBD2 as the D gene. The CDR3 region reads CASSYAGDTDTQYF. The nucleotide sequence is TGTGCCAGCAGCTACGCCGGGGACACAGATACGCAGTATTTT. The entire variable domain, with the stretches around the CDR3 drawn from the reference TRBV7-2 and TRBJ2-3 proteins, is GAGVSQSPSNKVTEKGKDVELRCDPISGHTALYWYRQSLGQGLEFLIYFQGNSAPDKSGLPSDRFSAERTGGSVSTLTIQRTQQEDSAVYLCASSYAGDTDTQYFGPGTRLTVL.